These T cell receptor beta chains were read from a single sample in a study of shared T cell receptors in the human thymus. Generated by immunoSEQ multiplex PCR, the TCRdb table keeps only in-frame clones and is missing some. The profile shows 550,000 to 800,000 clones, 70% to 90% of them singletons. This sample was shared with a second study, whose subject was human thymus T cells.

Sequences were obtained from thymocytes. These receptors came from a girl in the first two years of life with a congenital heart defect. Each CDR3 is given with its conserved first and last residue. D genes are given only for firm matches. Clone size appears in some rows only: once, few, many, or a class for an expanded clone.

>TRBD1|TRBJ2-2|few|TRBV2
TGTGCCACCAAACTCGGGACAGGGGGGGACGGGGAGCTGTTTTTT
CATKLGTGGDGELFF
>-|TRBJ2-1|-|TRBV2
TGTGCCAGCAGGCTTACGCGCTCCGGGACACCTGACAATGAGCAGTTCTTC
CASRLTRSGTPDNEQFF
>TRBD1|TRBJ2-7|-|TRBV28
TGTGCCAGCAGTTTAGGGACAGGGACGCACGAGCAGTACTTC
CASSLGTGTHEQYF
>TRBD2|TRBJ2-7|-|TRBV10-1
TGCGCCAGCAGTCCCGGGACTAGCGGCTCCTACGAGCAGTACTTC
CASSPGTSGSYEQYF
>-|TRBJ1-6|-|TRBV7-9
TGTGCCAGCAGCTGCCCGAGCACCTCCTATAATTCACCCCTCCACTTT
CASSCPSTSYNSPLHF
>TRBD2|TRBJ2-5|few|TRBV4-1
TGCGCCAGCAGCCAAGAAATTGGGAGCGGGGGTGAGGGGGACCAGTACTTC
CASSQEIGSGGEGDQYF
>-|TRBJ1-2|-|TRBV18
TGTGCCAGCTCATCAGGGCGTGGCTACACCTTC
CASSSGRGYTF
>TRBD1|TRBJ1-1|-|TRBV5-1
TGCGCCAGCAGCTTTTACAGGGGGCATTTTGGAAACACTGAAGCTTTCTTT
CASSFYRGHFGNTEAFF
>TRBD1|TRBJ2-1|-|TRBV6-4
TGTGCCAGCATGAAAACAGGGGGCGGGTTTGCGAATGAGCAGTTCTTC
CASMKTGGGFANEQFF
>TRBD2|TRBJ2-1|once|TRBV19
TGTGCCAGTACCGTAGCGGGGAGCTCCTACAATGAGCAGTTCTTC
CASTVAGSSYNEQFF
>-|TRBJ2-3|-|TRBV27
TGTGCCAGCAGGTCGGGGGTGTATACGCAGTATTTT
CASRSGVYTQYF
>TRBD2|TRBJ2-3|-|TRBV29-1
TGCAGCGTTGAAGGCCTAGCGGCGGATACGCAGTATTTT
CSVEGLAADTQYF
>TRBD1|TRBJ2-1|-|TRBV6-1
TGTGCCAGCTCCCAGGACAGGCGACACAATGAGCAGTTCTTC
CASSQDRRHNEQFF
>-|TRBJ1-3|-|TRBV25-1
TGTGCCAGCAGTGATCGCGGGGGATCCGGAAACACCATATATTTT
CASSDRGGSGNTIYF
>-|TRBJ1-2|-|TRBV29-1
TGCAGCGTTGTGAGGGTAACATATGGCTACACCTTC
CSVVRVTYGYTF
>-|TRBJ2-7|once|TRBV28
TGTGCCACCCTGACAGGACTCACCGCCTACGAGCAGTACTTC
CATLTGLTAYEQYF
>TRBD1|TRBJ1-5|-|TRBV19
TGTGCCAGTAGTAGAACCCAGGACAGGGGGCACAAGGTTCGACAGCCCCAGCATTTT
CASSRTQDRGHKVRQPQHF
>TRBD1|TRBJ1-6|-|TRBV4-1
TGCGCCAGCAGCCAAGAGCCGCACGGGACAGCCTATTCACCCCTCCACTTT
CASSQEPHGTAYSPLHF
>-|TRBJ2-5|-|TRBV7-2
TGTGCCAGTAGACTGGGGCGGATTAACTTCCAAGAGACCCAGTACTTC
CASRLGRINFQETQYF
>TRBD1|TRBJ2-1|-|TRBV9
TGTGCCAGCAGCGCTAGGGACAGTTACAATGAGCAGTTCTTC
CASSARDSYNEQFF
>TRBD2|TRBJ2-1|-|TRBV27
TGTGCCAGCAGTTCATCCACTAGCGGGGTGAACTTGTCCTACAATGAGCAGTTCTTC
CASSSSTSGVNLSYNEQFF
>TRBD2|TRBJ2-3|-|TRBV15
TGTGCCACCAGCAGCGGATTTGATCCGAGCGGGAGATTCACAGATACGCAGTATTTT
CATSSGFDPSGRFTDTQYF
>TRBD1|TRBJ2-3|-|TRBV6-1
TGTGCCAGCAGTGGACGGGACAGCAGCACAGATACGCAGTATTTT
CASSGRDSSTDTQYF
>-|TRBJ1-6|-|TRBV21-1
TGTGCCAGCAGCAAAGAGGGGATTAATTCACCCCTCCACTTT
CASSKEGINSPLHF
>-|TRBJ2-7|-|TRBV6-1
TGTGCCAGCAGTGAACAGTCCTACGAGCAGTACTTC
CASSEQSYEQYF
>TRBD1|TRBJ1-3|-|TRBV9
TGTGCCAGCAGCGCTGGGACAGGGGCTGATGGAAACACCATATATTTT
CASSAGTGADGNTIYF
>-|TRBJ2-3|once|TRBV4-1
TGCGCCAGCAGCCAAGCAGTGCTCACAGATACGCAGTATTTT
CASSQAVLTDTQYF
>TRBD1|TRBJ1-2|-|TRBV7-2
TGTGCCAGCAGCTGCACCCTGGGACAGCACTGTTATGGCTACACCTTC
CASSCTLGQHCYGYTF
>TRBD1|TRBJ1-2|-|TRBV7-9
TGTGCCAGCAGCTTAGCGTCCAGGGGGCCCCATTTGCTCTATGGCTACACCTTC
CASSLASRGPHLLYGYTF
>TRBD1|TRBJ2-7|-|TRBV19
TGTGCCAGTAGTTCATGGGACAGGGGGCGCGACGAGCAGTACTTC
CASSSWDRGRDEQYF
>TRBD1|TRBJ1-1|-|TRBV6-1
TGTGCCAGCAGTGACCTCTCAGGGGGCACTGAAGCTTTCTTT
CASSDLSGGTEAFF
>-|TRBJ2-7|-|TRBV19
TGTGCCAGCGGGAAGGACAGAAGCTACGAGCAGTACTTC
CASGKDRSYEQYF
>-|TRBJ1-4|-|TRBV4-3
TGCGCCAGCAGCCCGCGCCCCCTCCCAACTAATGAAAAACTGTTTTTT
CASSPRPLPTNEKLFF
>-|TRBJ1-1|few|TRBV2
TGTGCCAGCAGTCGACAGGACTCGAACACTGAAGCTTTCTTT
CASSRQDSNTEAFF
>TRBD2|TRBJ2-7|few|TRBV5-1
TGCGCCAGCGGGCATAGGCGGGGGGACTCCTACGAGCAGTACTTC
CASGHRRGDSYEQYF
>-|TRBJ2-3|-|TRBV5-5
TGTGCCAGCAGCTTGGCGGTCTTCACCACAGATACGCAGTATTTT
CASSLAVFTTDTQYF
>-|TRBJ2-1|-|TRBV23-1
TGCGCCAGCACCCCTTCCCAGGTCCACAATGAGCAGTTCTTC
CASTPSQVHNEQFF
>TRBD1|TRBJ1-2|-|TRBV13
TGTGCCAGCAGCTTCTCCGAACCGGGACAGGGTGGTGGCTACACCTTC
CASSFSEPGQGGGYTF
>TRBD1|TRBJ2-1|-|TRBV19
TGTGCCAGTAGTGACAGGGACAGAGTCAATGAGCAGTTCTTC
CASSDRDRVNEQFF
>-|TRBJ1-1|-|TRBV4-1
TGCGCCAGCACCCCCCGGGGGGCGTTCACTGAAGCTTTCTTT
CASTPRGAFTEAFF
>-|TRBJ1-4|-|TRBV27
TGTGCCAGCAGTTTGCGTTTGAATGAAAAACTGTTTTTT
CASSLRLNEKLFF
>-|TRBJ1-2|-|TRBV19
TGTGCCAGTAGCTCCGTAGTTGAGTCTGGAAGCCCGATGTCCGGAGGGGGCTACACCTTC
CASSSVVESGSPMSGGGYTF
>-|TRBJ1-1|-|TRBV30
TGTGCCTGGATATCCGGGGGGCAGGGGAGGACTGAAGCTTTCTTT
CAWISGGQGRTEAFF
>TRBD1|TRBJ1-2|-|TRBV4-1
TGCGCCAGCAGCCCCCACCTCGCGGGACAGGGGTATTGGGGCTACACCTTC
CASSPHLAGQGYWGYTF
>TRBD2|TRBJ2-1|-|TRBV5-1
TGCGCCAGCAGCTGGCCTCTAGCGGGCACCGGACGTGATGAGCAGTTCTTC
CASSWPLAGTGRDEQFF
>-|TRBJ1-4|-|TRBV11-2
TGTGCCAGCAGCGAGAGAATCGTCGGGGGTTCAACTAATGAAAAACTGTTTTTT
CASSERIVGGSTNEKLFF
>-|TRBJ1-5|-|TRBV5-8
TGTGCCAGCAGCTTTCTTCATCAGCCCCAGCATTTT
CASSFLHQPQHF
>TRBD1|TRBJ1-2|-|TRBV12-5
TGTGCTAGTGGTTTGGAATTGACAGGGGTTGACGGCTACACCTTC
CASGLELTGVDGYTF
>TRBD2|TRBJ2-1|-|TRBV9
TGTGCCAGCAGCGAGTGGCGGGGGGAGGGTAGTAGCTCCTACAATGAGCAGTTCTTC
CASSEWRGEGSSSYNEQFF
>-|TRBJ2-5|-|TRBV6-5
TGTGCCAGCAGCCACCCCGGGGGTGCGGAAGAGACCCAGTACTTC
CASSHPGGAEETQYF
>TRBD1|TRBJ2-7|-|TRBV18
TGTGCCAGCTCACCGCGGGACAGGGGTTACGAGCAGTACTTC
CASSPRDRGYEQYF
>TRBD1|TRBJ1-2|-|TRBV5-6
TGTGCCAGCAGCTTTACAGGGGGCTGGATTACTAACTATGGCTACACCTTC
CASSFTGGWITNYGYTF
>TRBD1|TRBJ2-7|-|TRBV7-9
TGTGCCAGCAGCTTAGGGGACAGGGGAACCTACGAGCAGTACTTC
CASSLGDRGTYEQYF
>-|TRBJ1-6|-|TRBV30
TGTGCCTGGAGGGGAAAGGGGGTAAACAATTCACCCCTCCACTTT
CAWRGKGVNNSPLHF
>TRBD1|TRBJ2-5|-|TRBV27
TGTGCCAGCAGTTTATCCCGAAGACAGGGACGGGGAAAGGAGACCCAGTACTTC
CASSLSRRQGRGKETQYF
>-|TRBJ2-2|-|TRBV19
TGTGCCAGTAGCCCGGGACTGAACACCGGGGAGCTGTTTTTT
CASSPGLNTGELFF
>TRBD1|TRBJ2-5|-|TRBV5-1
TGCGCCAGCAGCTTGGTGGCCGCGGACAGGTCCTCTCGGACCCAGTACTTC
CASSLVAADRSSRTQYF
>TRBD1|TRBJ1-6|-|TRBV25-1
TGTGCCAGCAGTGGACAGGGTCCGCGGAATTCACCCCTCCACTTT
CASSGQGPRNSPLHF
>TRBD2|TRBJ2-3|few|TRBV2
TGTGCCAGCAGTGAAGAGGGCGGTAGCGGGAGCACAGATACGCAGTATTTT
CASSEEGGSGSTDTQYF
>-|TRBJ2-3|once|TRBV4-2
TGTGCCAGCAGTCCCGACAGACGAATCACTTATGCAGATACGCAGTATTTT
CASSPDRRITYADTQYF